One sample yielded the 9 T cell receptor beta chains listed below, sequenced in a study of T cell clones after liver transplantation. Profiled with immunoSEQ multiplex PCR; TCRdb holds only in-frame clones, not every one. This table holds 6,000 or so clones, 81% found once. This material consisted of CD8+ T cells from blood, taken before liver transplant. These receptors originate from a human donor who received a liver transplant.

This clone has only a few counts. The genes are TRBV2 and TRBJ2-1; possible D gene TRBD2, 6 bases. Trimming took 0 bases from V and 15 from J, leaving 15 bases between them. CDR1 is SNHLY and CDR2 is FYNNEI in the germline V gene. The CDR3 spans 13 residues. CDR3 coding DNA: TGTGCCAGCAGTGAAGCGCTTTCAGGACTACTGTTCTTC. This encodes CASSEALSGLLFF.

The gene calls are TRBV4-3 and TRBJ1-1; no clear D gene. Germline V gene lookup returns CDR1 LGHNA and CDR2 YSLEER. The CDR3 runs 15 residues. The ends were cut back, 4 bases at V and 0 bases at J, with 12 bases in the middle. The CDR3 protein is CASSRERIMNTEAFF. CDR3 DNA: TGCGCCAGCAGCCGAGAAAGAATAATGAACACTGAAGCTTTCTTT.

V and J are TRBV23-1 and TRBJ2-7; 9 bases align to TRBD2. TRBV23-1 is placed among ORFs of uncertain function. Losses at the gene ends were 3 bases for V and 3 bases for J; bases not matched to a gene: 15. The length of the CDR3 is 18 residues. The CDR3 spells CASSHPRDSGGPHYEQYF. CDR3 DNA sequence: TGCGCCAGCAGTCACCCCCGGGATAGCGGGGGTCCTCACTACGAGCAGTACTTC.

This clone was recorded once. V is TRBV27 and J is TRBJ1-1; 8 nucleotides agree with TRBD1. Looked up from germline, CDR1 is MNHEY and CDR2 is SMNVEV (reference sequence). This CDR3 spans 15 amino acids. Trimming at V came to 4 bases and at J to 0 bases, leaving 4 bases not matched to a gene. CDR3 sequence reads: CASSYPQGVNTEAFF. CDR3 coding DNA: TGTGCCAGCAGTTACCCACAGGGGGTGAACACTGAAGCTTTCTTT.

The CDR3 loop reads CASRPWTGYDTQYF. In DNA, the CDR3 is TGTGCCAGCAGACCTTGGACAGGGTACGATACGCAGTATTTT. V gene TRBV6-5 combines with J gene TRBJ2-3, with 8 bases that match TRBD1. V trimming: 6 bases; J trimming: 6 bases; junction bases outside the gene matches: 8. The CDR3 totals 14 residues. Germline lookup yields CDR1 MNHEY and CDR2 SVGAGI.

This rearrangement joins TRBV27 to TRBJ1-5; 8 bases align to TRBD1. Germline CDR1 MNHEY, CDR2 SMNVEV (reference sequence). The CDR3 extends over 14 amino acids. V was clipped by 5 bases and J by 7 bases; unmatched bases: 7. CDR3 in amino acids: CASSRGQGGQPQHF. In DNA form, the CDR3 reads TGTGCCAGCAGTCGTGGACAGGGAGGGCAGCCCCAGCATTTT.

This chain joins TRBV7-9 and TRBJ1-2, with D perhaps matching TRBD1 (5 bases). V gave up 7 bases and J gave up 2 bases, with 11 bases separating them. This CDR3 contains 13 residues. The germline V gene has CDR1 SEHNR and CDR2 FQNEAQ (reference sequence). CDR3 bases: TGTGCCAGCAACTCGGGGCAGAACTATGGCTACACCTTC. It is translated as CASNSGQNYGYTF.

This clone was seen a single time. The V call is TRBV4-2, the J call TRBJ2-7; no clear D gene. Germline CDR1 is LGHNA and CDR2 is YNFKEQ. V shed 7 bases and J shed 5 bases, with 9 bases lying between them. The CDR3 contains 11 residues. The CDR3 protein is CASTTGNEQYF. The CDR3, as DNA: TGTGCCAGCACTACGGGCAACGAGCAGTACTTC.

This clone is classed as medium-sized. The chain employs TRBV19 and TRBJ1-5; tentatively, D is TRBD1 (6 bases). Germline V gives CDR1 LNHDA, CDR2 SQIVND (reference sequence). The CDR3 totals 14 residues. With 5 bases removed from V and 7 bases from J, the gap between germline ends came to 15 bases. DNA for the CDR3: TGTGCCAGTAGTGTACAGGGAATGGGGCAGCCCCAGCATTTT. Amino acid sequence: CASSVQGMGQPQHF.